Included here is one T cell receptor beta chain sequence, with context. These data originate in a study of CD8+ T cells in alopecia areata. Investigators isolated RNA and reverse transcribed it into cDNA to act as the sequencing template. Only in-frame clones appear in the TCRdb table, and some are missing; sequencing was by immunoSEQ multiplex PCR. The sample lists about 170,000 clones, around 64% seen once, with roughly an eighth in the top ten. This CDR3 has 14 residues. The V end lost 10 bases, the J end lost 0 bases, and 14 bases lay between the germline ends. Germline CDR1 SGHTA, CDR2 FQGNSA. The chain links TRBV7-2 to TRBJ2-3, with D possibly being TRBD2 (6 bases). Specimen: CD8+ T cells sorted from blood, collected at week 0. This clonotype originated in a human donor with alopecia areata. CDR3 region: CAIDSGLSTDTQYF. As DNA, the CDR3 is TGTGCCATAGATAGCGGCCTAAGCACAGATACGCAGTATTTT.